The clone carrying this T cell receptor beta chain was detected only once. Antigen specificity is unknown. Given a much more abundant clone one base away, this may be a read error. These data originate in a study of blood T cells in healthy people across ages. Study-wide findings and caveats: Estimates of diversity drawn from one million T cells were considered underestimates. TCR beta diversity per million T cells fell roughly linearly with age.

Next came a second PCR, run for about 7 to 12 cycles, which used a sample-barcoded 5' primer along with a J-beta primer mix. Each CDR3 protein is one row after TCRdb ran MiXCR on the 5' RACE reads. Of hundreds of thousands of distinct CDR3 sequences listed, about 28% are singletons. The receptor comes from a woman aged 80 or over in good health. The sample consisted of blood.

The CDR3 loop reads CSARDGVNTVAFF. In DNA, the CDR3 is TGCAGTGCTAGAGACGGGGTAAACACTGTAGCTTTCTTT. The chain employs TRBV20-1 and TRBJ1-1, with D uncertain. The CDR3 runs to 13 residues. CDR1 and CDR2 (germline): DFQATT, SNEGSKA (reference sequence).